A single sample is the source of the 11 T cell receptor beta chains below, sequenced in a study of memory CD4+ T cells and cytomegalovirus serostatus. Single viable CD3+CD4+CD8-CD45RO+ cells were sorted as the memory CD4+ T cells. Measured with immunoSEQ multiplex PCR; TCRdb has only the in-frame clones, and not every one. The repertoire holds 45,000 to 60,000 clones, with around 80% as singletons. The specimen sequenced was memory CD4+ T cells from blood. These receptors originate from an adult in good health and CMV-seropositive.

The chain recombines TRBV6-1 with TRBJ1-2, with D perhaps matching TRBD1 (6 bases). Germline lookup yields CDR1 MNHNS and CDR2 SASEGT. The CDR3 is made up of 17 amino acids. The V and J ends lost 7 bases and 2 bases respectively, with 23 bases between them. The CDR3 nucleotides read TGTGCCAGCACTGAGGACAGAAGCACAGCATTAAACTATGGCTACACCTTC. This codes for CASTEDRSTALNYGYTF.

V and J are TRBV7-6 and TRBJ2-1; TRBD2 agrees at 7 bases. The CDR3 covers 15 residues. Germline CDR1 is SGHVS and CDR2 is FNYEAQ. J lost 9 bases, V lost 1 base, and 9 bases had no gene match. The CDR3 DNA reads as TGTGCCAGCAGCTTAGTATGGGGGAGGGAGAGTGAGCAGTTCTTC. This codes for CASSLVWGRESEQFF.

This chain links TRBV14 with TRBJ2-2, with TRBD2 as a possible D gene (7 bases). Trimming took 4 bases from V and 4 from J, leaving 19 bases between them. This CDR3 is built from 17 residues. The germline CDR1 and CDR2 sequences are SGHDN and FVKESK. CDR3: CASSRGRGGAVTGELFF. In DNA form, the CDR3 reads TGTGCCAGCAGCCGCGGAAGAGGGGGGGCGGTCACCGGGGAGCTGTTTTTT.

This clone came up once. The CDR3 DNA reads TGTGCCAGCAGCGTAGAGAGGGAGAACACCGGGGAGCTGTTTTTT. This gives the protein CASSVERENTGELFF. V is TRBV9 and J is TRBJ2-2, with D possibly TRBD2 on 5 matching bases. Trimming cost V 0 bases and J 1 base, with 7 bases left between them. This CDR3 has 15 amino acids. Germline assignment: CDR1 SGDLS and CDR2 YYNGEE.

J is TRBJ2-1 and V is TRBV28; 7 nucleotides align to TRBD1. The CDR3 is 14 amino acids. Germline-derived CDR1 and CDR2 are MDHEN and SYDVKM. V lost 4 bases and J lost 7; bases outside the gene matches: 7. CDR3 loop: CASSSMTGKNEQFF. DNA for the CDR3: TGTGCCAGCAGTTCTATGACAGGGAAAAATGAGCAGTTCTTC.

The chain links TRBV2 to TRBJ1-3; D call uncertain. Trimming left V 2 bases short and J 0 bases short, with 14 bases between. Germline V CDR1 and CDR2: SNHLY, FYNNEI. This CDR3 comprises 17 residues. The CDR3 DNA follows: TGTGCCAGCAGTGAAAGGCAGAGACTCCACTCTGGAAACACCATATATTTT. Protein sequence: CASSERQRLHSGNTIYF.

The rearrangement uses TRBV28 and TRBJ1-5; the D gene is possibly TRBD1 (6 bases). The CDR3 has 17 amino acids. The germline CDR1 and CDR2 sequences are MDHEN and SYDVKM. Trimming removed 6 bases from V and 0 bases from J, with 18 bases in between. This CDR3 is CASRTYRGGNSNQPQHF. As DNA, the CDR3 is TGTGCCAGCAGAACGTATAGGGGGGGAAATAGCAATCAGCCCCAGCATTTT.

The chain recombines TRBV28 with TRBJ2-7, with 9 bases matching TRBD1. Looked up from germline, CDR1 is MDHEN and CDR2 is SYDVKM. The V and J ends lost 7 bases and 9 bases, in that order; junction bases with no gene match: 10. This CDR3 comprises 13 residues. CDR3 amino acids: CASIPGQGRRQYF. The CDR3 bases are TGTGCCAGCATACCTGGACAGGGGCGTCGGCAGTACTTC.

The rearrangement joins TRBV7-3 to TRBJ2-5; D unresolved. V gave up 5 bases and J gave up 2 bases, with 9 bases separating them. The CDR3 covers 13 residues. The germline CDR1 and CDR2 sequences are SGHTA and FQGTGA. CDR3 residues: CASSPWGQETQYF. As DNA, the CDR3 is TGTGCCAGCAGCCCGTGGGGACAAGAGACCCAGTACTTC.

The CDR3: CASSEVGWAGVDSPLHF. The CDR3, as DNA: TGTGCCAGCAGTGAAGTTGGTTGGGCAGGGGTGGATTCACCCCTCCACTTT. The rearrangement joins TRBV2 to TRBJ1-6, with D tentatively TRBD1 (6 bases). Germline CDR1 SNHLY, CDR2 FYNNEI. The CDR3 loop spans 17 amino acids. V shed 1 base and J shed 8 bases, with 18 bases lying between them. The whole variable domain, filled in from reference TRBV2 and TRBJ1-6, reads EPEVTQTPSHQVTQMGQEVILRCVPISNHLYFYWYRQILGQKVEFLVSFYNNEISEKSEIFDDQFSVERPDGSNFTLKIRSTKLEDSAMYFCASSEVGWAGVDSPLHFGNGTRLTVT.

The count of this clone is one. The chain uses TRBV29-1 and TRBJ1-1, with D possibly being TRBD1 (5 bases). Germline V gives CDR1 SQVTM, CDR2 ANQGSEA. The CDR3 sequence is 12 residues long. The V and J ends lost 6 bases and 3 bases respectively, with 11 bases between them. The CDR3 DNA is TGCAGCGTGTCGAGGGGAGACACTGAAGCTTTCTTT. Amino acid sequence: CSVSRGDTEAFF.